Each of the 20 T cell receptor beta chains below was sequenced from the same sample in a study of T cells expressing NK-cell markers (dated by TCRdb to about 2020). The library was produced with 5' RACE. Sequencing used an Illumina HiSeq 2000. Once TCRdb had reprocessed the reads, it stored one entry per CDR3 protein sequence and supplied no DNA. The record for this sample contains a few hundred thousand distinct CDR3 sequences. The leading ten clones occupy 0.3% to 0.45% of the sample. The sequenced sample was blood T cells: a sorted CD56 or NKG2C T cell subset, CD4+ or CD8+ T cells, or bulk PBMC T cells (not recorded which). These receptors came from a man in his late teens or twenties in good health. Donor details come from another sample of the same person, matched by shared clones.

The chain links TRBV4-2 to TRBJ2-1; the TCRdb call, TRBD1, lacks DNA for checking. The CDR3 extends over 15 amino acids. Looked up from germline, CDR1 is LGHNA and CDR2 is YNFKEQ. CDR3 residues: CASSQDGSRYNEQFF.

The V call is TRBV6-5, the J call TRBJ2-5; TCRdb gives TRBD1 as the D gene, but with no DNA this cannot be confirmed. Germline loops: CDR1 MNHEY, CDR2 SVGAGI. The CDR3 loop spans 15 amino acids. CDR3 region: CASSSLGQGGETQYF.

This chain links TRBV12-3 or TRBV12-4 with TRBJ2-3; TCRdb indicates TRBD2, and absent DNA this call remains unverified. The CDR3 consists of 15 residues. The CDR3 region is CASSLLEGSTDTQYF.

The V gene is TRBV6-1, the J gene TRBJ1-4; there is no DNA to check the TCRdb D call of TRBD1. Looked up from germline, CDR1 is MNHNS and CDR2 is SASEGT. This CDR3 comprises 15 residues. The CDR3 sequence: CASSTQGITNEKLFF.

This chain connects TRBV6-1 to TRBJ2-3; lacking DNA, the TRBD2 call made by TCRdb goes unchecked. CDR1 and CDR2 (germline): MNHNS, SASEGT. The CDR3 runs 14 residues. CDR3 in amino acids: CASKERVSTDTQYF.

The gene calls are TRBV20-1 and TRBJ1-1; TCRdb names TRBD1, which stays unverified in the absence of DNA. Germline V gene data show CDR1 as DFQATT and CDR2 as SNEGSKA (reference sequence). The CDR3 length is 14 residues. Here the CDR3 reads CSARGPTLNTEAFF.

The chain joins TRBV7-2 to TRBJ2-7; the TCRdb D gene call, TRBD1, has no DNA to confirm it. Germline V gene sequence: CDR1 SGHTA, CDR2 FQGNSA. The CDR3 has 17 residues. The chain's CDR3 is CASSPRVGGRGSFEQYF.

The chain employs TRBV7-2 and TRBJ1-5; the D call of TRBD1 rests on TCRdb alone, since no DNA is present to check it. CDR1 is SGHTA, CDR2 FQGNSA, per germline. CDR3 length: 15 residues. CDR3 sequence reads: CASSLDPQGNQPQHF.

The rearrangement uses TRBV10-3 and TRBJ2-2; TCRdb gives TRBD2 as the D gene, but with no DNA this cannot be confirmed. CDR3 length: 14 residues. CDR1 is ENHRY and CDR2 is SYGVKD in the germline V gene. The CDR3 sequence: CAIRNGLNTGELFF.

This chain joins TRBV7-2 and TRBJ2-7; TCRdb designates TRBD1, a call that cannot be tested without DNA. Germline V gives CDR1 SGHTA, CDR2 FQGNSA. CDR3 size: 15 residues. Here the CDR3 reads CASSPDLRERNEQYF.

The chain is built from TRBV20-1 and TRBJ2-2; TCRdb names TRBD1, which stays unverified in the absence of DNA. Germline loops: CDR1 DFQATT, CDR2 SNEGSKA (reference sequence). The CDR3 is 14 residues long. The chain's CDR3 is CSASLQGNTGELFF.

The V call is TRBV12-3 or TRBV12-4, the J call TRBJ1-2; TCRdb's D gene call, TRBD1, goes unchecked for lack of DNA. The CDR3 has 14 amino acids. Here the CDR3 reads CASSLGRDRVVYTF.

V gene TRBV20-1 combines with J gene TRBJ2-7; TCRdb designates TRBD1, a call that cannot be tested without DNA. The CDR3 is 14 amino acids. Per germline, CDR1 DFQATT and CDR2 SNEGSKA (reference sequence). CDR3 protein: CSASRQGKAYEQYF.

The rearrangement links TRBV5-1 to TRBJ2-1. CDR1 SGHRS and CDR2 YFSETQ come from the germline V gene. The CDR3 is 15 residues long. CDR3 region: CASSLAAAVGDEQFF.

The chain recombines TRBV12-3 or TRBV12-4 with TRBJ2-1; TCRdb proposes TRBD1, but this gene call is untestable without DNA. CDR3 size: 12 residues. The CDR3 protein is CASTGVGDEQFF.

The chain joins TRBV6-5 to TRBJ2-3; TCRdb names TRBD2, which stays unverified in the absence of DNA. The CDR3 has 14 residues. From germline, CDR1 is MNHEY and CDR2 SVGAGI. This CDR3 reads CASSYQEGGDTQYF.

J is TRBJ2-1 and V is TRBV5-1; checking the TCRdb D call of TRBD2 is not possible without DNA. The CDR3 is 17 residues long. Per the germline V gene, CDR1 is SGHRS and CDR2 is YFSETQ. The CDR3 sequence is CASSLGGDPAYIYEQFF.

The genes are TRBV12-3 or TRBV12-4 and TRBJ2-7; as DNA is missing, the TRBD2 call by TCRdb cannot be tested. The CDR3 extends over 15 amino acids. CDR3 loop: CASSTMTSSGYEQYF.

The CDR3 reads CASSYSRVAYGYTF. The chain links TRBV6-5 to TRBJ1-2. Per the germline V gene, CDR1 is MNHEY and CDR2 is SVGAGI. The CDR3 contains 14 residues.

V and J are TRBV18 and TRBJ2-5; the TCRdb D gene call, TRBD1, has no DNA to confirm it. Germline CDR1 reads KGHSH; CDR2 reads LQKENI. There are 14 residues in the CDR3. The CDR3: CASSPQGAGETQYF.